Below, 14 T cell receptor beta chains from the same sample are listed, as sequenced in a study of human T cells and chemical hapten exposure. Time point given: patch test 2, 6 weeks after DPC sensitization. Treatment: therapeutic diphenylcyclopropenone sensitization with weekly scalp DPC. Each CDR3 protein is one row after TCRdb ran MiXCR on the RACE reads. Of 330,000 or so distinct CDR3 sequences in the sample, nearly 6.5% are singletons; the top ten hold about 5.4%. Source: whole blood, taken in connection with sensitization to the hapten diphenylcyclopropenone (DPC). The source of these receptors is a woman under 30 with alopecia areata. Some clones in this sample may be carry-over from other donors' samples.

At least ten counts were recorded for this clonotype. This sequence joins TRBV6-4 and TRBJ2-3; TRBD2 agrees at 8 bases. This CDR3 is built from 15 residues. Per the germline V gene, CDR1 is MRHNA and CDR2 is SNTAGT. V gave up 3 bases and J gave up 4 bases; unmatched junction bases: 6. CDR3 DNA sequence: TGTGCCAGCAGTGATGTCGGGGGGGCCGCAGATACGCAGTATTTT. Translating it yields CASSDVGGAADTQYF.

V is TRBV6-5 and J is TRBJ2-3, with D unresolved. Between the trimmed V and J ends, which lost 2 bases and 0 bases, there was a span of 9 bases. This CDR3 contains 15 residues. Germline assignment: CDR1 MNHEY and CDR2 SVGAGI. CDR3 in amino acids: CASSYAGTSTDTQYF. The CDR3 region has the DNA TGTGCCAGCAGTTACGCCGGTACTAGCACAGATACGCAGTATTTT.

V gene TRBV7-2 combines with J gene TRBJ1-1; no definite D call. Germline V gene sequence: CDR1 SGHTA, CDR2 FQGNSA. This CDR3 region has 14 residues. V lost 1 base and J 4 bases, leaving 10 bases between the germline ends. CDR3 region: CASSLGGISTEAFF. CDR3 coding DNA: TGTGCCAGCAGCTTAGGAGGGATAAGCACTGAAGCTTTCTTT.

Many counts were recorded for this clonotype. The chain is built from TRBV7-2 and TRBJ1-1; a possible D gene is TRBD1 (5 bases). The CDR3 covers 12 residues. Germline CDR1 reads SGHTA; CDR2 reads FQGNSA. Between the trimmed V and J ends, which lost 2 bases and 10 bases, there was a span of 11 bases. The CDR3 bases are TGTGCCAGCAGCTTAAGAGAAGGGGCAGCTTTCTTT. It yields the protein CASSLREGAAFF. The full variable domain, its missing parts supplied by reference TRBV7-2 and TRBJ1-1, is GAGVSQSPSNKVTEKGKDVELRCDPISGHTALYWYRQSLGQGLEFLIYFQGNSAPDKSGLPSDRFSAERTGGSVSTLTIQRTQQEDSAVYLCASSLREGAAFFGQGTRLTVV.

This clonotype was counted many times. V is TRBV4-3 and J is TRBJ1-5, with D perhaps matching TRBD1 (5 bases). CDR1 LGHNA and CDR2 YSLEER come from the germline V gene. The CDR3 runs to 16 residues. The V end lost 0 bases, the J end lost 6 bases, and 15 bases lay between the germline ends. This chain's CDR3 is CASSQDRGLGSQPQHF. The CDR3 DNA reads TGCGCCAGCAGCCAAGATCGGGGCCTGGGAAGTCAGCCCCAGCATTTT.

This clonotype was seen repeatedly, ten times or more. V usage is TRBV7-9 and J usage is TRBJ2-2; 10 nucleotides agree with TRBD2. Trimming removed 4 bases from V and 4 bases from J; junction bases left unmatched: 6. This CDR3 has 16 amino acids. The germline V gene has CDR1 SEHNR and CDR2 FQNEAQ (reference sequence). Here the CDR3 DNA reads TGTGCCAGCAGCTACCGAGGGACTAGCGCCACCGGGGAGCTGTTTTTT. It is translated as CASSYRGTSATGELFF. The whole variable domain, remainder taken from reference TRBV7-9 and TRBJ2-2, is DTGVSQNPRHKITKRGQNVTFRCDPISEHNRLYWYRQTLGQGPEFLTYFQNEAQLEKSRLLSDRFSAERPKGSFSTLEIQRTEQGDSAMYLCASSYRGTSATGELFFGEGSRLTVL.

This chain joins TRBV4-3 and TRBJ2-6; possibly TRBD2 for D (5 bases). CDR3 length: 16 residues. Germline assignment: CDR1 LGHNA and CDR2 YSLEER. The V end lost 0 bases, the J end lost 3 bases, and 9 bases lay between the germline ends. The CDR3 region is CASSQEPAGGANVLTF. The CDR3 DNA reads as TGCGCCAGCAGCCAAGAGCCGGCGGGTGGGGCCAACGTCCTGACTTTC.

The chain links TRBV24-1 to TRBJ2-7; 7 positions match TRBD1. The germline V gene encodes CDR1 KGHDR and CDR2 SFDVKD. The CDR3 covers 14 residues. The ends lost 4 bases at V and 4 bases at J; junction bases unmatched: 6. The CDR3 DNA is TGTGCCACCAGTGAGGCCGGGACAGCGTACGAGCAGTACTTC. Translation gives CATSEAGTAYEQYF.

The V gene is TRBV9, the J gene TRBJ2-7, with D tentatively TRBD1 (6 bases). This CDR3 comprises 13 residues. Per the germline V gene, CDR1 is SGDLS and CDR2 is YYNGEE. V lost 3 bases and J lost 6, with 13 bases in between. The CDR3 sequence is CASSGTGKGEQYF. CDR3 sequence (DNA): TGTGCCAGCAGCGGAACAGGGAAGGGCGAGCAGTACTTC.

A few counts support this clonotype. This chain connects TRBV4-3 to TRBJ1-5; TRBD1 might be the D (5 bases). CDR3 size: 18 residues. Between the trimmed V and J ends, which lost 0 bases and 5 bases, there was a span of 20 bases. From germline, CDR1 is LGHNA and CDR2 YSLEER. The CDR3 bases are TGCGCCAGCAGCCAAGATCAGGGAGTGGCACCGTCTTATCAGCCCCAGCATTTT. It translates to CASSQDQGVAPSYQPQHF.

V is TRBV7-2 and J is TRBJ1-1; D gene ambiguous. The CDR3 has 13 amino acids. Germline loops: CDR1 SGHTA, CDR2 FQGNSA. V was clipped by 0 bases and J by 4 bases, with 6 bases between them. CDR3: CASSLAISTEAFF. The CDR3 nucleotides are TGTGCCAGCAGCTTAGCGATCTCCACTGAAGCTTTCTTT.

V is TRBV2 and J is TRBJ2-7; D is possibly TRBD2 (5 bases). Trimming took 5 bases from V and 9 from J, leaving 14 bases between them. Germline CDR1 is SNHLY and CDR2 is FYNNEI. The CDR3 length is 12 residues. The CDR3 bases are TGTGCCAGCAGTCTGACGGAGGATATGCAGTACTTC. This encodes CASSLTEDMQYF.

The genes are TRBV4-1 and TRBJ1-6; 8 bases agree with TRBD1. The germline CDR1 and CDR2 sequences are MGHRA and YSYEKL. There are 13 residues in the CDR3. V shed 1 base, J shed 11 bases, and the junction held 1 base outside the gene matches. DNA of the CDR3: TGCGCCAGCAGCCAAGGGACAGGGCCACCCCTCCACTTT. The encoded protein is CASSQGTGPPLHF.

The chain combines TRBV20-1 with TRBJ2-3; 7 nucleotides match TRBD2. The germline CDR1 and CDR2 sequences are DFQATT and SNEGSKA (reference sequence). The ends lost 3 bases at V and 1 base at J; junction bases unmatched: 7. This CDR3 contains 15 residues. The CDR3 region has the DNA TGCAGTGCTAGTAATCTTGCGGGAGGCACAGATACGCAGTATTTT. Protein: CSASNLAGGTDTQYF.